The 10 T cell receptor beta chains given below trace back to one sample, sequenced in a study of identical twins. TCRdb re-called the 5' RACE reads through MiXCR, storing one row per CDR3 protein. Of approximately 500,000 distinct CDR3 sequences listed, 24% are singletons. These data are also associated with another study on T cells expressing NK-cell markers.

The specimen was CD4+ T cells sorted from blood. The receptors here all came from a woman between 18 and 30 years old in good health.

V and J are TRBV20-1 and TRBJ2-5, with 11 positions matching TRBD2. J was trimmed by 4 bases and V by 6 bases; bases with no gene match: 7. CDR1 and CDR2 (germline): DFQATT, SNEGSKA (reference sequence). The CDR3 is 14 amino acids. The DNA for the CDR3 is TGCAGTGCGAGCAGGCTAGCGGGAGGAGAGACCCAGTACTTC. It translates to CSASRLAGGETQYF.

This clonotype appeared a single time. The genes are TRBV20-1 and TRBJ2-5, with TRBD2 matching 7 bases. V was pared by 2 bases and J by 5 bases, with 2 bases of the junction left unmatched. This CDR3 is 12 amino acids long. Germline-derived CDR1 and CDR2 are DFQATT and SNEGSKA (reference sequence). CDR3 coding DNA: TGCAGTGCTAGACTAGCGGAGGAGACCCAGTACTTC. As protein: CSARLAEETQYF.

The chain is built from TRBV3-1 and TRBJ2-2, with D unresolved. Germline CDR1 reads LGHDT; CDR2 reads YNNKEL (reference sequence). The CDR3 is 13 amino acids. Trimming pared 7 bases from V and 2 bases from J, leaving 8 bases between. The CDR3 loop reads CASMRQNTGELFF. Here the CDR3 DNA reads TGTGCCAGCATGAGACAAAACACCGGGGAGCTGTTTTTT.

This clonotype was picked up a small number of times. The rearrangement uses TRBV19 and TRBJ1-5; D gene ambiguous. V was pared by 3 bases and J by 9 bases, with 12 bases between. Germline V gene sequence: CDR1 LNHDA, CDR2 SQIVND (reference sequence). The length of the CDR3 is 13 residues. CDR3 sequence: CASSIEDYRPQHF. DNA of the CDR3: TGTGCCAGTAGTATCGAGGACTATCGGCCCCAGCATTTT.

This clonotype was detected only a few times. The chain carries TRBV12-3 or TRBV12-4 and TRBJ2-2, with 8 bases that match TRBD1. The CDR3 runs 15 residues. Trimming at V came to 3 bases and at J to 8 bases, leaving 8 bases not matched to a gene. CDR3 coding DNA: TGTGCCAGCAGTTTCCGGACAGGGCGACGAGGGGAGCTGTTTTTT. Amino acid sequence: CASSFRTGRRGELFF.

This clonotype was found many times. The chain has TRBV12-3 or TRBV12-4 and TRBJ2-1; 10 bases map to TRBD2. The CDR3 spans 14 residues. V dropped 8 bases and J dropped 2; count of bases not matched to a gene: 3. The CDR3 loop reads CASGLAGAYNEQFF. As DNA, the CDR3 is TGTGCCAGCGGTCTAGCGGGGGCCTACAATGAGCAGTTCTTC.

In DNA form, the CDR3 reads TGCGCCAGCAGCTCGCGCACAGGGGGCCGAACCGGGGAGCTGTTTTTT. Protein product: CASSSRTGGRTGELFF. This sequence joins TRBV5-1 and TRBJ2-2; 9 nucleotides line up with TRBD1. CDR1 and CDR2 (germline): SGHRS, YFSETQ. This CDR3 spans 16 amino acids. The V and J ends lost 3 bases and 5 bases, in that order; junction bases with no gene match: 8.

This chain links TRBV5-1 with TRBJ2-1; D not resolved. V was shortened by 4 bases and J by 12 bases, with 11 bases between the two germline ends. This CDR3 has 11 residues. Looked up from germline, CDR1 is SGHRS and CDR2 is YFSETQ. In DNA, the CDR3 is TGCGCCAGCAGCACTGGACCCGTGCAGTTCTTC. This translates into CASSTGPVQFF.

A few counts support this clonotype. V gene TRBV20-1 combines with J gene TRBJ2-3, with 13 bases lining up with TRBD2. With V trimmed by 5 bases and J by 4 bases, 9 bases remained unmatched. CDR3 length equals 16 residues. The V gene's germline CDR1 is DFQATT and CDR2 SNEGSKA (reference sequence). CDR3 coding DNA: TGCAGTGCTCCCAGACTAGCGGGAGGAGGGGCAGATACGCAGTATTTT. Encoded protein: CSAPRLAGGGADTQYF.

This clonotype was recorded once. CDR3 bases: TGTGCCAGCAGCGGGAGGCGGGAGGGGGGGTACAATGAGCAGTTCTTC. Translating it yields CASSGRREGGYNEQFF. This chain joins TRBV5-4 and TRBJ2-1; 9 positions match TRBD2. Looked up from germline, CDR1 is SGHNT and CDR2 is YYREEE (reference sequence). The CDR3 spans 16 residues. Unmatched junction bases numbered 9, after V lost 4 bases and J lost 4 bases.